The entry below describes one T cell receptor beta chain. Its antigen is still unknown. The PCR employed 60 Vbeta primers together with 13 Jbeta primers. Only in-frame clones appear in the TCRdb table, and some are missing; sequencing was by immunoSEQ multiplex PCR. The sample has about 82,000 clones; around 85% are singletons. This sample was included in a study of cytomegalovirus exposure and HLA in healthy donors. Per germline, CDR1 SQVTM and CDR2 ANQGSEA. The CDR3 contains 16 residues. V dropped 0 bases and J dropped 3; count of bases not matched to a gene: 7. Findings and caveats of the study: Several of the most significant clusters appeared, in a later analysis, to be linked to common viral pathogens. HLA alleles showed associations with 16,951 TCR beta sequences in a later analysis, at a 0.05 false discovery rate. The study assumed roughly uniform donor sequencing depth for presence/absence analyses. Many donors carried some public TCRs, although rarity characterized most TCR sequences.

This TCR was sampled from a human donor in good health. The sequencing input was PBMCs. The V gene is TRBV29-1, the J gene TRBJ2-3; 9 bases are a match to TRBD1. CDR3 in DNA: TGCAGCGTTGAAGATTGGGACAGGGAGGCGACAGATACGCAGTATTTT. Protein product: CSVEDWDREATDTQYF.